This T cell receptor beta chain came from a study of immune heterogeneity within non-small cell lung tumors. By share, this clonotype counts as medium-sized (0.01 to 0.1%). It was a multiplex PCR that amplified TCR beta CDR3, with 32 V and 13 J primers. TCRdb itself ran the multiplex PCR reads through MiXCR, one entry per CDR3 protein. The table records 8,000 to 11,000 distinct CDR3 sequences, about 17% of them present only once. Each sample used about 650 ng of genomic DNA from bulk tumor tissue. Biopsies, several per primary tumor and spaced far apart, were collected during surgery. Untreated, newly diagnosed non-small cell lung cancer patients underwent curative surgery. Input material: lung tumor tissue. This TCR came from a man in his forties with non-small cell lung cancer.

In nucleotides, the CDR3 is TGTGCCAGCAGTCGGTACCTCTACGAGCAGTACTTC. This encodes CASSRYLYEQYF. This chain links TRBV28 with TRBJ2-7; D unclear. Trimming cost V 5 bases and J 3 bases, with 8 bases left between them. Germline CDR1 is MDHEN and CDR2 is SYDVKM. The CDR3 has 12 amino acids.